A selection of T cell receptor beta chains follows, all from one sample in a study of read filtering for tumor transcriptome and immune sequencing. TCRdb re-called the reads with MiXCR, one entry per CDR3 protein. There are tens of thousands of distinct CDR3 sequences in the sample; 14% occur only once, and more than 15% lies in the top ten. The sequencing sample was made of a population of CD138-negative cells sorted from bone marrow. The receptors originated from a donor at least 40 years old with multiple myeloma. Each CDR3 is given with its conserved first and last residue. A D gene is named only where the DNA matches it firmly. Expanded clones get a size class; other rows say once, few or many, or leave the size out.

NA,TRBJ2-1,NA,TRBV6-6,CASSYREKVPYNEQFF,TGTGCCAGCAGTTACCGGGAAAAGGTCCCCTACAATGAGCAGTTCTTC
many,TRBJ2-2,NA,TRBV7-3,CASSLGQLNTGELFF,TGTGCCAGCAGCTTAGGGCAACTGAACACCGGGGAGCTGTTTTTT
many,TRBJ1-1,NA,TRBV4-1,CASSQAPGYTEAFF,TGCGCCAGCAGCCAAGCCCCGGGTTATACTGAAGCTTTCTTT
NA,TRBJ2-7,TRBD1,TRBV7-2,CASSLVGQGAYEQYF,TGTGCCAGCAGCTTAGTAGGACAGGGGGCCTACGAGCAGTACTTC
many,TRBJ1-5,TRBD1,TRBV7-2,CASSSNRGYQPQHF,TGTGCCAGCAGCTCCAACAGGGGATATCAGCCCCAGCATTTT
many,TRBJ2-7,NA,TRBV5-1,CASSLQASYEQYF,TGCGCCAGCAGCTTGCAGGCCTCCTACGAGCAGTACTTC
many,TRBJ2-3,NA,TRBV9,CASSVVGRGSDTQYF,TGTGCCAGCAGCGTAGTAGGCCGGGGGTCAGATACGCAGTATTTT
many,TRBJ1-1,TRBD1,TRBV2,CASSEGAQGAAVTGVEAFF,TGTGCCAGCAGTGAAGGAGCACAGGGGGCGGCTGTCACCGGAGTAGAAGCTTTCTTT
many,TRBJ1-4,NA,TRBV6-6,CASSLRGNEKLFF,TGTGCCAGCAGCCTCCGGGGCAATGAAAAACTGTTTTTT
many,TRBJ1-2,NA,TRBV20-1,CSADRKTDNYGYTF,TGCAGTGCTGATAGGAAGACTGACAACTATGGCTACACCTTC
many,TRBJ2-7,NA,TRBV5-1,CASSLGPLEEQYF,TGCGCCAGCAGCTTAGGCCCCTTGGAAGAGCAGTACTTC
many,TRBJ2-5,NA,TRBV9,CASSTTGGVDTQYF,TGTGCCAGCAGCACCACCGGAGGGGTGGACACCCAGTACTTC
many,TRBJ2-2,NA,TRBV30,CAWAPVNTGELFF,TGTGCCTGGGCCCCAGTCAACACCGGGGAGCTGTTTTTT
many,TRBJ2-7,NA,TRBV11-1,CASSLALTTYEQYF,TGTGCCAGCAGCTTAGCGCTGACCACCTACGAGCAGTACTTC
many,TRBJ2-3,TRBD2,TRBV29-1,CSVEGGFSGGADTQYF,TGCAGCGTTGAAGGGGGATTTAGCGGGGGCGCAGATACGCAGTATTTT
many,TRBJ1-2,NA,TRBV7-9,CASSLATGDGYTF,TGTGCCAGCAGCTTAGCTACGGGGGATGGCTACACCTTC
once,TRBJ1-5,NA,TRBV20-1,CSAGLFTDTQHF,TGCAGTGCTGGACTATTCACAGATACGCAGCATTTT
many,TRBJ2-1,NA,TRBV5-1,CASSLVGGINEQFF,TGCGCCAGCAGCTTGGTGGGCGGCATCAATGAGCAGTTCTTC
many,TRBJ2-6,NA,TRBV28,CASSFPGRISGANVLTF,TGTGCCAGCAGTTTCCCTGGACGGATCTCTGGGGCCAACGTCCTGACTTTC
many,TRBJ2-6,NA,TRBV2,CASMGSLGASGANVLTF,TGTGCCAGCATGGGATCCTTAGGGGCCTCTGGGGCCAACGTCCTGACTTTC
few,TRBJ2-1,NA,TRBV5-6,CASSLGSEQFF,TGTGCCAGCAGCTTGGGGTCAGAGCAGTTCTTC
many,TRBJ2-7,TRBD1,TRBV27,CASSRSGTGIYEQYF,TGTGCCAGCAGTAGATCCGGGACAGGGATCTACGAGCAGTACTTC
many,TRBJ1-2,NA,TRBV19,CASSPEAGTNYGYTF,TGTGCCAGTAGCCCGGAGGCCGGGACAAATTATGGCTACACCTTC
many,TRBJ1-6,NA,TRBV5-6,CASSPNGGRDSPLHF,TGTGCCAGCAGCCCTAACGGGGGCAGGGATTCACCCCTCCACTTT
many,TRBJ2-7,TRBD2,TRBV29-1,CSVSGLAGFYEQYF,TGCAGCGTTTCAGGACTAGCGGGCTTCTACGAGCAGTACTTC
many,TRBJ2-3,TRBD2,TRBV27,CASSLLAGGSTDTQYF,TGTGCCAGCAGTTTATTAGCGGGGGGGAGCACAGATACGCAGTATTTT
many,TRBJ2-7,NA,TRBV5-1,CASSLNGVGEQYF,TGCGCCAGCAGCTTGAACGGCGTAGGCGAGCAGTACTTC
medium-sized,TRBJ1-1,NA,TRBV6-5,CASRPGLQNTEAFF,TGTGCCAGCAGACCGGGATTGCAGAACACTGAAGCTTTCTTT
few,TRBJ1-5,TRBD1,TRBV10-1,CAIWTGSQPQHF,TGCGCCATCTGGACAGGGAGTCAGCCCCAGCATTTT
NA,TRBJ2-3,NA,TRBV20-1,CSARDRPSTDTRYF,TGCAGTGCTAGAGATAGGCCAAGCACAGATACGCGGTATTTT
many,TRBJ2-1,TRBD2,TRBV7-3,CASSLSSGTYNEQFF,TGTGCCAGCAGCTTGAGTAGCGGGACCTACAATGAGCAGTTCTTC
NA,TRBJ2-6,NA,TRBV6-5,CASSYLGANVLTF,TGTGCCAGCAGTTACTTGGGGGCCAACGTCCTGACTTTC
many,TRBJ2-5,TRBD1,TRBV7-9,CASRHRGQETQYF,TGTGCCAGCAGACACAGGGGGCAAGAGACCCAGTACTTC
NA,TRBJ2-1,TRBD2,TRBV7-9,CASEGLAGGKISSYNEQFF,TGTGCCAGTGAGGGACTAGCGGGGGGAAAAATAAGCTCCTACAATGAGCAGTTCTTC
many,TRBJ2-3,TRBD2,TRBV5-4,CASRVVGGSTDTQYF,TGTGCCAGCAGGGTTGTGGGGGGGTCCACAGATACGCAGTATTTT
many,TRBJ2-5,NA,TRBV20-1,CSARPFGGLLAGTQYF,TGCAGTGCTAGACCTTTTGGGGGCCTATTGGCAGGGACCCAGTACTTC
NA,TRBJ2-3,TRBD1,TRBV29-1,CSAETGGEDTRYF,TGCAGCGCTGAAACAGGGGGAGAGGATACGCGGTATTTT
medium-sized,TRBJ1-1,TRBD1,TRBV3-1,CASSRTGLAEAFF,TGTGCCAGCAGCCGGACAGGGCTCGCTGAAGCTTTCTTT
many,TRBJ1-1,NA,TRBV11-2,CASSLDLRKVEAFF,TGTGCCAGCAGCTTAGATTTAAGAAAGGTTGAAGCTTTCTTT
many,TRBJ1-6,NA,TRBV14,CASSQFGGSPLHF,TGTGCCAGCAGCCAATTCGGCGGTTCACCCCTCCACTTT
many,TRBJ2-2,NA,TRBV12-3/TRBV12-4,CASSLGGGELFF,TGTGCCAGCAGCTTAGGGGGCGGGGAGCTGTTTTTT
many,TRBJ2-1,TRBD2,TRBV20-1,CSARSGTSGGAREQFF,TGCAGTGCTAGATCCGGGACTAGCGGGGGGGCTCGTGAGCAGTTCTTC
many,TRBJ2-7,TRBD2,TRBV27,CASSDRDGRDEQYF,TGTGCCAGCAGTGACCGGGACGGGAGGGACGAGCAGTACTTC
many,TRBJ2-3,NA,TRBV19,CASTQSTDTQYF,TGTGCCAGTACTCAAAGCACAGATACGCAGTATTTT
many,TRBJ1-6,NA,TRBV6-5,CASLHGPSYNSPLHF,TGTGCCAGCCTCCACGGACCGAGCTATAATTCACCCCTCCACTTT
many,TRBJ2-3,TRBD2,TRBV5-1,CATTPGLAGELTQYF,TGCGCCACAACACCGGGACTAGCGGGGGAACTTACGCAGTATTTT
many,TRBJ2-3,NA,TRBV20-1,CSKRSGEGTDTQYF,TGCAGTAAACGATCGGGGGAGGGCACAGATACGCAGTATTTT
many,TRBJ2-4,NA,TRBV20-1,CSALQSLAKNIQYF,TGCAGTGCTTTACAGAGTCTAGCCAAAAACATTCAGTACTTC
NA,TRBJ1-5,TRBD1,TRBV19,CASSLYRGPNRPQHF,TGTGCCAGTAGCCTGTACAGGGGACCGAATCGGCCCCAGCATTTT
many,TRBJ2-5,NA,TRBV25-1,CASSGETGETQYF,TGTGCCAGCAGTGGTGAGACGGGGGAGACCCAGTACTTC
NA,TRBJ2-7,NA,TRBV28,CASNPGEVGYEQYF,TGTGCCAGCAATCCGGGGGAAGTAGGTTACGAGCAGTACTTC
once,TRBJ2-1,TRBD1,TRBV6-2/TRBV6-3,CASSAQGAVNEQFF,TGTGCCAGCAGTGCCCAGGGGGCGGTCAATGAGCAGTTCTTC
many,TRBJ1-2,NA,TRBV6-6,CASSRLRSKDADGYTF,TGTGCCAGCAGTCGGCTCCGTTCGAAGGACGCGGATGGCTACACCTTC
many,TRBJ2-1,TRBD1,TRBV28,CASSGSTGASYNEQFF,TGTGCCAGCAGTGGGAGCACAGGGGCCTCCTACAATGAGCAGTTCTTC
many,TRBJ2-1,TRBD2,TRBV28,CASSFLPSGGQNEQFF,TGTGCCAGCAGTTTTTTGCCTAGCGGGGGGCAAAATGAGCAGTTCTTC